This is a list of T cell receptor beta chains from one sample in a study of cytomegalovirus exposure and HLA in healthy donors. Assay: immunoSEQ multiplex PCR; the TCRdb copy retains only in-frame clones and omits some. The profile shows around 190,000 clones, approximately 79% of them singletons. Sequencing used PBMCs. These receptors all stem from a woman aged 25 to 45 in good health and CMV-seropositive. The CDR3 runs from the conserved cysteine through the conserved F or W. The D gene is left open where the match is weak. Size values are once, few and many counts, or a class for expanded clones, and some rows have none.

TRBJ1-2 TRBD1 - TRBV7-9 TGTGCCAGCAGCCCGGACAGGGCGGGTGGCTATGGCTACACCTTC CASSPDRAGGYGYTF
TRBJ2-7 TRBD1 medium-sized TRBV7-2 TGTGCCAGCAGCTTAGGGGGACAGAGCTCCTACGAGCAGTACTTC CASSLGGQSSYEQYF
TRBJ2-2 - - TRBV21-1 TGTGCCAGCAGTCTCCCGGGACAGGGGGACACCGGGGAGCTGTTTTTT CASSLPGQGDTGELFF
TRBJ1-1 - few TRBV10-3 TGTGCCATCAGTGAGTGGGCACGCATGAACACTGAAGCTTTCTTT CAISEWARMNTEAFF
TRBJ1-1 - - TRBV20-1 TGCAGTGCAAACAGGGTTGAAGCTTTCTTT CSANRVEAFF
TRBJ1-2 - - TRBV4-3 TGCGCCAGCAGTCTAGGGGCTGCTAGCTATGGCTACACCTTC CASSLGAASYGYTF
TRBJ2-1 TRBD1 few TRBV11-3 TGTGCCAGCAGCGAGACAGGGGGCAGTTTCGATGAGCAGTTCTTC CASSETGGSFDEQFF
TRBJ1-1 TRBD1 - TRBV9 TGTGCCAGCAGCCCGCTTTTCGACAGGGGGGATACTGAAGCTTTCTTT CASSPLFDRGDTEAFF
TRBJ1-2 - - TRBV28 TGTGCCAGCAGTCTACTCGGGGGGGTGGAGATCTTC CASSLLGGVEIF
TRBJ1-2 - - TRBV20-1 TGCAGTGCAGGGGAAGGCTACACCTTC CSAGEGYTF
TRBJ1-1 TRBD1 - TRBV7-9 TGTGCCAGCAGCTTCTACCTTGGACAGGGGGCGAACACTGAAGCTTTCTTT CASSFYLGQGANTEAFF
TRBJ2-7 - once TRBV21-1 TGTGCCAGCAGCAAAGCTCGCGGGAGGCCCTACGAGCAGTACTTC CASSKARGRPYEQYF
TRBJ1-1 - - TRBV5-1 TGCGCCAGCAGCCCTCTTATCGGGGGAAACACTGAAGCTTTCTTT CASSPLIGGNTEAFF
TRBJ1-2 - - TRBV5-5 TGTGCCAGCAGCTTGGCGACATCTAACTATGGCTACACCTTC CASSLATSNYGYTF
TRBJ2-7 TRBD2 - TRBV14 TGTGCCAGCAGCCAAAGCGACGCGGGGGATCGCAGCCCCTACGAGCAGTACTTC CASSQSDAGDRSPYEQYF
TRBJ2-7 - - TRBV21-1 TGTGCCAGCAGCAAAAGATGTAGCGGGCTTCCCCCCCTCCTCTACGAGCAGTACTTC CASSKRCSGLPPLLYEQYF
TRBJ1-2 - - TRBV6-1 TGTGCCAGCAGTTCAACAGGGTACTTAGGGTATGGCTACACCTTC CASSSTGYLGYGYTF
TRBJ1-3 - - TRBV6-1 TGTGCCAGCAGTGCCGGCGAAGGGGGAACCATATATTTT CASSAGEGGTIYF
TRBJ2-6 - - TRBV11-3 TGTGCCAGCAGTCTAGTGGCTGGGGCCAACGTCCTGACTTTC CASSLVAGANVLTF
TRBJ1-2 TRBD1 few TRBV18 TGTGCCAGCTCACATACTGAGGGACAGGGGATCTTC CASSHTEGQGIF
TRBJ2-3 - - TRBV5-1 TGCGCCAGTCGGCCAGGGTCAACAGATACGCAGTATTTT CASRPGSTDTQYF
TRBJ2-7 TRBD2 - TRBV6-1 TGTGCCAGCAGAAACCTAGCGGGAGTTGGCGAGCAGTACTTC CASRNLAGVGEQYF
TRBJ2-6 TRBD1 - TRBV27 TGTGCCAGCAGTCTACAGGGGGCGCGAGGGGCCAACGTCCTGACTTTC CASSLQGARGANVLTF
TRBJ2-3 TRBD1 few TRBV29-1 TGCAGCGCATCCGGGACAGGGGATACGCAGTATTTT CSASGTGDTQYF
TRBJ2-2 - - TRBV9 TGTGCCAGCGGGGCCTGGGCGTATAGCGGGGAGCTGTTTTTT CASGAWAYSGELFF
TRBJ2-7 TRBD1 - TRBV6-1 TGTGCCAGCAGCGGGGACAGAGACTACGAGCAGTACTTC CASSGDRDYEQYF
TRBJ2-3 - - TRBV2 TGTGCCAGCAGTGTGGAGCGGGCAAGCACAGATACGCAGTATTTT CASSVERASTDTQYF
TRBJ2-1 - - TRBV5-1 TGCGCCAGCAGCTTGATGGCGCGGGGCCCTAACAATGAGCAGTTCTTC CASSLMARGPNNEQFF